This T cell receptor beta chain was sequenced in a study of CD8 T cells in ankylosing spondylitis. Only one count was recorded for this clonotype. A much larger clone differs from this one at a single base, so this may be a read error. This CDR3 spans 13 amino acids. V shed 6 bases and J shed 3 bases, with 9 bases lying between them. Germline CDR1 SGHRS, CDR2 YFSETQ. Via MiXCR, TCRdb re-called the 5' RACE reads, giving one row per CDR3 protein. The sample includes a few hundred thousand distinct CDR3 sequences, roughly 11% of them seen just once. Source material: blood, either unsorted or a sorted T cell fraction (not recorded which). The chain has TRBV5-1 and TRBJ2-2; no firm D call. The receptor was isolated from a female donor with ankylosing spondylitis or in good health (not recorded which). This CDR3 is CASIFIDTGELFF. The CDR3 DNA reads TGCGCCAGCATCTTCATCGACACCGGGGAGCTGTTTTTT.